The T cell receptor (beta chain) under discussion was sequenced for a study of cytomegalovirus exposure and HLA in healthy donors. As for this clone: The antigen remains undetermined.

The PCR had 60 Vbeta and 13 Jbeta primers. Generated by immunoSEQ multiplex PCR, the TCRdb table keeps only in-frame clones and is missing some. The sample shows roughly 200,000 clones, approximately 85% of them seen only once. Whole-study results and caveats: Upon later analysis, TCR association rates were observed to vary by HLA locus, being highest for DRB1 and lowest for HLA-C. A likely sequencing artifact accounted for one observed cluster of highly shared sequence variants. Prior analysis indicated that the majority of TCR beta V segments exhibited productivity approximately 87% or approximately 30% of the time.

The CDR3 is 15 amino acids. Per the germline V gene, CDR1 is LNHDA and CDR2 is SQIVND (reference sequence). J is TRBJ2-7 and V is TRBV19; 8 bases agree with TRBD1. Judging by the DNA end, TRBJ2-4 fits better; the J call may be wrong. The sequenced sample was PBMCs. The sequence was obtained from a woman between 45 and 60 years old in good health and CMV-seronegative. The CDR3: CASQPTGTGFPIQYF. The CDR3 nucleotides are TGTGCCAGTCAGCCAACCGGGACAGGCTTCCCCATTCAGTACTTC.